This TCR beta chain was found in a study of T cell responses to AZD1222 COVID-19 vaccine. For the study at large: Pooled together were second doses at about 4 or about 12 weeks.

Whole-study findings and limits: The study reported that nearly half of spike-specific TCRs target unmutated variant regions. Among vaccine-associated CD4 TCRs, coverage spanned spike, with dominance at 160-218 and 743-854.

V dropped 5 bases and J dropped 6; count of bases not matched to a gene: 8. CDR3 size: 15 residues. Germline CDR1 is LNHDA and CDR2 is SQIVND (reference sequence). Method: immunoSEQ multiplex PCR; TCRdb's copy keeps in-frame clones and lacks some. The table lists about 97,000 clones, approximately 91% of them singletons. This clone is a singleton in its sample. Its matching antigen is unknown. The specimen comprised peripheral blood, sampled on day 0 of AZD1222 vaccination. The chain employs TRBV19 and TRBJ2-1; 9 bases align to TRBD1. The clonotype originates from an adult in good health. As DNA, the CDR3 is TGTGCCAGTAGTCCTCCGGACAGGGGATTCAATGAGCAGTTCTTC. As protein: CASSPPDRGFNEQFF.